One and the same sample provided the 5 T cell receptor beta chains below, sequenced in a study of shared clonotypes between healthy human individuals. Generated by immunoSEQ multiplex PCR, the TCRdb table keeps only in-frame clones and is missing some. The profile shows about 680,000 clones, under 95% of them singletons. Positively selected for CCR7, the CD45RO-negative cells used as naive CD8 cells excluded terminally differentiated effector memory CD45RA+ cells. The sample consisted of naive CD8+ T cells sorted from blood. The receptor set was obtained from a man under 40 in good health.

J is TRBJ1-1 and V is TRBV6-5; 7 nucleotides align to TRBD1. This CDR3 has 13 residues. Trimming took 5 bases from V and 1 from J; bases not matched to a gene: 1. Germline CDR1 and CDR2: MNHEY and SVGAGI. The CDR3 loop reads CASSGDRNTEAFF. The CDR3 bases are TGTGCCAGCAGTGGGGACAGGAACACTGAAGCTTTCTTT.

The chain combines TRBV10-2 with TRBJ2-1, with 10 positions matching TRBD2. Germline CDR1 WSHSY, CDR2 SAAADI. This CDR3 spans 15 amino acids. J was trimmed by 2 bases and V by 6 bases; bases with no gene match: 4. The CDR3 bases are TGCGCCAGCAGCGGTACTAGCGGGGCCTACAATGAGCAGTTCTTC. Its protein product is CASSGTSGAYNEQFF.

This chain joins TRBV7-9 and TRBJ2-5; D is undetermined. Trimming took off 0 bases at V and 7 bases at J, with 12 bases between the two ends. The CDR3 runs to 14 residues. Per the germline V gene, CDR1 is SEHNR and CDR2 is FQNEAQ (reference sequence). CDR3 DNA sequence: TGTGCCAGCAGCTTAGCGTCCAGCCTTGGGACCCAGTACTTC. This translates into CASSLASSLGTQYF.

This clone was counted once. The chain has TRBV5-1 and TRBJ2-1; no definite D call. Trimming took 2 bases from V and 7 from J, leaving 13 bases between them. Per the germline V gene, CDR1 is SGHRS and CDR2 is YFSETQ. The CDR3 runs to 14 residues. CDR3 residues: CASSFSLGQNEQFF. In DNA, the CDR3 is TGCGCCAGCAGCTTTTCTCTAGGGCAGAATGAGCAGTTCTTC.

The CDR3 protein is CASSPTGGGGTDTQYF. CDR3 nucleotides: TGTGCCAGCAGCCCAACGGGGGGAGGGGGCACAGATACGCAGTATTTT. The V and J genes are TRBV7-3 and TRBJ2-3; 7 nucleotides agree with TRBD2. With 5 bases clipped from V and 1 base from J, the junction kept 9 bases outside the gene matches. Germline CDR1 is SGHTA and CDR2 is FQGTGA. CDR3 length: 16 amino acids.